This T cell receptor (beta chain) was obtained from a study of identical twins. With regard to this clonotype: Its specificity is unknown.

Study findings and constraints: Instead of following the same donors, the conclusions were based on cross-sectional statistical analysis. Within monozygotic twins, out-of-frame TCR alpha sharing was underestimated by the models. Invariant T cells like MAIT and iNKT could partly confound the zero-insertion analyses.

A universal primer site arose from template switching, and cDNA bore unique molecular identifiers. Each CDR3 protein gets one entry after TCRdb re-called the 5' RACE reads with MiXCR. In the table there are about 1.7 million distinct CDR3 sequences, around 33% of which are singletons. Germline values: CDR1 KGHSH, CDR2 LQKENI. The CDR3 is 13 amino acids. The V end was cut by 1 base, the J end by 7 bases, with 10 bases between. The chain carries TRBV18 and TRBJ2-5, with D perhaps TRBD1 (5 bases). The TCR sequence derives from a newborn girl in good health. Sequencing used cord blood. For the CDR3, the DNA is TGTGCCAGCTCACCACAGGGGTTTGCGACCCAGTACTTC. Amino acids: CASSPQGFATQYF.